These 13 T cell receptor beta chains share one sample of origin, sequenced in a study of OX40 agonist ivuxolimab in advanced cancers. Using immunoSEQ multiplex PCR, the repertoire was profiled, and TCRdb retains in-frame clones only, with some absent. The data show some 50,000 clones, approximately 79% seen once. The sample here was CD4+ or CD8+ T cells sorted from blood, taken in a trial of the OX40 agonist ivuxolimab. These receptors originate from an adult with an advanced solid tumor such as melanoma, head and neck, liver or kidney cancer.

J is TRBJ2-1 and V is TRBV5-1; D gene uncertain. The length of the CDR3 is 14 residues. CDR1 is SGHRS, CDR2 YFSETQ, per germline. The V and J ends lost 5 bases and 8 bases respectively, with 17 bases between them. The CDR3 DNA is TGCGCCAGCAGTCTAACCCTGCGAGACGATGAGCAGTTCTTC. This gives the protein CASSLTLRDDEQFF. Full variable domain (rest looked up from reference TRBV5-1 and TRBJ2-1): KAGVTQTPRYLIKTRGQQVTLSCSPISGHRSVSWYQQTPGQGLQFLFEYFSETQRNKGNFPGRFSGRQFSNSRSEMNVSTLELGDSALYLCASSLTLRDDEQFFGPGTRLTVL.

This clone has only one observation. The rearrangement joins TRBV5-8 to TRBJ2-3; D is uncertain. CDR3 size: 14 residues. Trimming cost V 5 bases and J 4 bases, with 14 bases left between them. CDR1 and CDR2 (germline): SGHTS, YDEGEE. The CDR3 is CASRPAIAADTQYF. In DNA, the CDR3 is TGTGCCAGCAGGCCAGCTATAGCCGCAGATACGCAGTATTTT.

The V and J genes are TRBV10-2 and TRBJ2-7, with D possibly being TRBD1 (6 bases). The V gene's germline CDR1 is WSHSY and CDR2 SAAADI. Trimming stripped 4 bases from V and 1 base from J, with 8 bases between. CDR3 length equals 13 residues. DNA of the CDR3: TGCGCCAGCAGTGCAGACAGGTCCTACGAGCAGTACTTC. It yields the protein CASSADRSYEQYF.

This chain links TRBV9 with TRBJ2-5; 14 bases agree with TRBD2. Germline CDR1 reads SGDLS; CDR2 reads YYNGEE. The junction had 13 bases not matched to a gene; V was cut back by 3 bases and J by 9 bases. The CDR3 runs to 17 residues. The CDR3 region has the DNA TGTGCCAGCAGCGAGACCCCGAGACTAGCGGGAGGGAAGGCCCAGTACTTC. Protein sequence: CASSETPRLAGGKAQYF. Filled out from reference TRBV9 and TRBJ2-5, the complete variable domain reads DSGVTQTPKHLITATGQRVTLRCSPRSGDLSVYWYQQSLDQGLQFLIQYYNGEERAKGNILERFSAQQFPDLHSELNLSSLELGDSALYFCASSETPRLAGGKAQYFGPGTRLLVL.

In its sample, this clone was seen once. The CDR3 loop is CASSFGRESYEQFF. CDR3 sequence (DNA): TGTGCCAGCAGTTTCGGTCGGGAGAGCTATGAGCAGTTCTTC. The genes are TRBV27 and TRBJ2-1; TRBD2 is a possible D gene (6 bases). V was trimmed by 3 bases and J by 8 bases, leaving 14 bases between them. The CDR3 has 14 residues. The germline gives CDR1 MNHEY, CDR2 SMNVEV (reference sequence).

This chain uses TRBV5-1 with TRBJ2-2; 12 nucleotides match TRBD1. This CDR3 is 20 amino acids long. Germline CDR1 is SGHRS and CDR2 is YFSETQ. V lost 3 bases, J lost 3 bases, and 15 bases stayed unmatched. The CDR3 loop reads CASSSPGQGAENLYTGELFF. The DNA for the CDR3 is TGCGCCAGCAGCTCACCGGGACAGGGGGCAGAAAACTTATACACCGGGGAGCTGTTTTTT.

This chain joins TRBV7-2 and TRBJ2-6; the D gene could be TRBD1 or TRBD2 (5 bases each). Trimming removed 2 bases from V and 2 bases from J, with 16 bases in between. This CDR3 has 18 amino acids. The germline V gene has CDR1 SGHTA and CDR2 FQGNSA. The CDR3 sequence: CASSLRDLVETGANVLTF. Written as DNA, the CDR3 is TGTGCCAGCAGCTTAAGGGACCTAGTGGAAACTGGGGCCAACGTCCTGACTTTC.

The rearrangement joins TRBV10-1 to TRBJ2-2; a possible D gene is TRBD1 (6 bases). Trimming stripped 4 bases from V and 7 bases from J, with 10 bases between. Germline V gene lookup returns CDR1 WNHNN and CDR2 SYGVQD (reference sequence). This CDR3 spans 13 amino acids. CDR3 DNA sequence: TGCGCCAGCAGTGTGTCAGGGGTCGGGGAGCTGTTTTTT. Protein: CASSVSGVGELFF.

V is TRBV6-1 and J is TRBJ2-1; 11 bases are a match to TRBD2. Germline V gene sequence: CDR1 MNHNS, CDR2 SASEGT. The length of the CDR3 is 17 residues. After removal of 1 base from V and 4 bases from J, the junction contained 6 bases not matched to a gene. CDR3 nucleotide sequence: TGTGCCAGCAGTGAAGGTGAAGGACTAGCGGGTTACAATGAGCAGTTCTTC. Protein product: CASSEGEGLAGYNEQFF.

In its sample, this clone was seen once. The chain carries TRBV6-5 and TRBJ2-3, with a possible D match to TRBD1 (6 bases). The CDR3 is made up of 12 amino acids. V lost 5 bases and J 5 bases, leaving 8 bases between the germline ends. CDR1 MNHEY and CDR2 SVGAGI come from the germline V gene. The CDR3 DNA follows: TGTGCCAGCAGTGTACAGGGAGATACGCAGTATTTT. Amino acid sequence: CASSVQGDTQYF.

The chain joins TRBV5-1 to TRBJ2-1, with D possibly TRBD1 on 5 matching bases. Trimming shortened V by 1 base and J by 6 bases, and 8 bases separated the two germline ends. Germline CDR1 SGHRS, CDR2 YFSETQ. The CDR3 sequence is 13 residues long. For the CDR3, the DNA is TGCGCCAGCAGCTTGACAGGAGTCAATGAGCAGTTCTTC. It translates to CASSLTGVNEQFF.

The chain combines TRBV7-2 with TRBJ2-1; no clear D gene. CDR3 size: 14 residues. The germline gives CDR1 SGHTA, CDR2 FQGNSA. V lost 1 base, J lost 10 bases, and 14 bases lay in between. CDR3 amino acids: CASSLVSASQEQFF. The CDR3 nucleotides read TGTGCCAGCAGCTTAGTGAGCGCTTCACAGGAGCAGTTCTTC.

The chain recombines TRBV4-3 with TRBJ2-5, with 9 bases identical to TRBD1. From germline, CDR1 is LGHNA and CDR2 YSLEER. The length of the CDR3 is 15 residues. V shed 1 base, J shed 2 bases, and the junction held 2 bases outside the gene matches. As DNA, the CDR3 is TGCGCCAGCAGCCAAGGGGACAGGGCGCAAGAGACCCAGTACTTC. Its translation: CASSQGDRAQETQYF.